One sample yielded the 24 T cell receptor beta chains listed below, sequenced in a study of T cell responses to AZD1222 COVID-19 vaccine. Data came from immunoSEQ multiplex PCR; TCRdb stores just in-frame clones and leaves some out. Of approximately 120,000 clones listed, 90% are singletons. The sequenced sample was peripheral blood, obtained on day 0 of AZD1222 vaccination. All receptors derive from an adult in good health.

V and J are TRBV6-6 and TRBJ2-7; tentatively, D is TRBD1 (5 bases). Germline V gene sequence: CDR1 MNHNY, CDR2 SVGAGI (reference sequence). Trimming removed 0 bases at V and 5 bases at J, with 11 bases between. This CDR3 is built from 14 residues. The CDR3 spells CASSYSAGYDEQYF. The CDR3 nucleotides read TGTGCCAGCAGTTACTCTGCAGGGTACGACGAGCAGTACTTC.

The chain has TRBV21-1 and TRBJ2-1; the D segment call TRBD2 is taken from the table without a DNA check. TRBV21-1 has pseudogene status. CDR3 length: 14 residues. CDR3 protein: CARTGTSVYNEQFF. The CDR3, as DNA: TGTGCCAGGACCGGGACTAGCGTATACAATGAGCAGTTCTTC.

This chain connects TRBV6-6 to TRBJ1-5, with a tentative D call TRBD1 (5 bases). Germline CDR1 MNHNY, CDR2 SVGAGI (reference sequence). This CDR3 spans 15 amino acids. V lost 0 bases and J lost 7, with 13 bases in between. CDR3 protein: CASSYSTGTEQPQHF. DNA of the CDR3: TGTGCCAGCAGTTACTCGACGGGGACCGAGCAGCCCCAGCATTTT.

The V call is TRBV2, the J call TRBJ2-1; TRBD2 matches 9 bases. The germline gives CDR1 SNHLY, CDR2 FYNNEI. The V segment lost 4 bases and the J segment 8 bases; nucleotides outside the gene matches: 9. The CDR3 sequence is 15 residues long. CDR3 nucleotides: TGTGCCAGCAGTGGGGATAGCGGGAGTGTATATGAGCAGTTCTTC. It yields the protein CASSGDSGSVYEQFF. Together with reference TRBV2 and TRBJ2-1, the CDR3 gives the full variable domain: EPEVTQTPSHQVTQMGQEVILRCVPISNHLYFYWYRQILGQKVEFLVSFYNNEISEKSEIFDDQFSVERPDGSNFTLKIRSTKLEDSAMYFCASSGDSGSVYEQFFGPGTRLTVL.

The V and J genes are TRBV28 and TRBJ2-1; 8 nucleotides line up with TRBD2. The CDR3 runs to 16 residues. The germline CDR1 and CDR2 sequences are MDHEN and SYDVKM. Trimming removed 3 bases from V and 2 bases from J; junction bases left unmatched: 6. The DNA for the CDR3 is TGTGCCAGCAGTTTCTCAACTAGCGGAGCCTACAATGAGCAGTTCTTC. It codes for CASSFSTSGAYNEQFF.

The V and J genes are TRBV6-1 and TRBJ2-1; D not certain. This CDR3 region has 13 residues. The germline V gene encodes CDR1 MNHNS and CDR2 SASEGT. V was pared by 0 bases and J by 7 bases, with 7 bases between. The CDR3, as DNA: TGTGCCAGCAGTGAAGCAGTCCCGAATGAGCAGTTCTTC. Translation gives CASSEAVPNEQFF.

The J gene is TRBJ2-3, the V gene TRBV12-3 or TRBV12-4; no clear D. The CDR3 sequence is 12 residues long. Trimming stripped 7 bases from V and 5 bases from J, with 10 bases between. The CDR3 reads CASNWGRDTQYF. The CDR3 nucleotides read TGTGCCAGCAACTGGGGTCGAGATACGCAGTATTTT.

The chain employs TRBV19 and TRBJ2-1; D may correspond to TRBD1 or TRBD2 (5 bases each). The CDR3 length is 16 residues. The germline gives CDR1 LNHDA, CDR2 SQIVND (reference sequence). The V end lost 1 base, the J end lost 4 bases, and 14 bases lay between the germline ends. The CDR3 region has the DNA TGTGCCAGTAGTATAGTAAGAGGGGAGCCATACAATGAGCAGTTCTTC. Its translation: CASSIVRGEPYNEQFF.

This clone was observed a single time. This chain links TRBV13 with TRBJ1-5; 7 nucleotides match TRBD1. Germline V gene sequence: CDR1 PRHDT, CDR2 FYEKMQ (reference sequence). There are 15 residues in the CDR3. Losses at the gene ends were 2 bases for V and 2 bases for J; bases not matched to a gene: 3. The CDR3 here is CASSLSTGGNQPQHF. CDR3 nucleotide sequence: TGTGCCAGCAGCTTATCCACAGGGGGCAATCAGCCCCAGCATTTT.

V gene TRBV5-4 combines with J gene TRBJ2-1; the D is unclear. CDR1 SGHNT and CDR2 YYREEE come from the germline V gene (reference sequence). This CDR3 spans 15 amino acids. Trimming shortened V by 4 bases and J by 3 bases, and 14 bases separated the two germline ends. DNA of the CDR3: TGTGCCAGCAGCGGAAGTGGGCCCGTCTACAATGAGCAGTTCTTC. Its translation is CASSGSGPVYNEQFF.

V usage is TRBV28 and J usage is TRBJ2-3; 7 bases agree with TRBD2. Trimming removed 6 bases from V and 0 bases from J; junction bases left unmatched: 18. CDR1 is MDHEN and CDR2 is SYDVKM in the germline V gene. The CDR3 runs 19 residues. CDR3 nucleotides: TGTGCCAGCAGCACCCGGCGGGTGGCTAGCGGTACTAGCACAGATACGCAGTATTTT. Amino acids: CASSTRRVASGTSTDTQYF.

V gene TRBV7-8 combines with J gene TRBJ2-1; TRBD2 matches 7 bases. The CDR3 spans 18 residues. Losses at the gene ends were 4 bases for V and 7 bases for J; bases not matched to a gene: 19. Germline CDR1 is SGHVS and CDR2 is FQNEAQ. The CDR3 DNA sequence: TGTGCCAGCAGCTCTACACTTATCTTGCGGGAGTATAGGAATGAGCAGTTCTTC. Protein product: CASSSTLILREYRNEQFF. Variable domain in full (rest from reference TRBV7-8 and TRBJ2-1): GAGVSQSPRYKVAKRGQDVALRCDPISGHVSLFWYQQALGQGPEFLTYFQNEAQLDKSGLPSDRFFAERPEGSVSTLKIQRTQQEDSAVYLCASSSTLILREYRNEQFFGPGTRLTVL.

V and J are TRBV6-1 and TRBJ2-7; a weak D match, TRBD1 (5 bases). V was clipped by 3 bases and J by 7 bases, with 13 bases between them. Germline CDR1 MNHNS, CDR2 SASEGT. This CDR3 has 13 residues. CDR3 bases: TGTGCCAGCAGTGAGCGGCAGGGCCGGGAGCAGTACTTC. Encoded protein: CASSERQGREQYF.

The chain combines TRBV6-2 or TRBV6-3 with TRBJ2-7, with 10 bases identical to TRBD2. The germline V gene encodes CDR1 MNHEY and CDR2 SVGEGT. The V gene end was trimmed by 0 bases and the J gene end by 2 bases; junction bases not matched to a gene: 7. The CDR3 loop spans 17 amino acids. CDR3 DNA: TGTGCCAGCAGTTACTCGACCCTAGCGGGAGCGGCCTACGAGCAGTACTTC. Amino acid sequence: CASSYSTLAGAAYEQYF.

The V and J genes are TRBV6-1 and TRBJ1-2; possible D gene TRBD1, 5 bases. CDR3 length equals 16 residues. Germline V gene lookup returns CDR1 MNHNS and CDR2 SASEGT. V gave up 0 bases and J gave up 4 bases, with 15 bases separating them. CDR3 coding DNA: TGTGCCAGCAGTGAAGCGGGAGGGACCTTATTCTATGGCTACACCTTC. This translates into CASSEAGGTLFYGYTF.

The genes are TRBV4-1 and TRBJ2-2; TRBD2 matches at 10 bases. V shed 1 base, J shed 5 bases, and the junction held 7 bases outside the gene matches. Germline CDR1 reads MGHRA; CDR2 reads YSYEKL. CDR3 length: 17 amino acids. The CDR3 protein is CASSQGASGRGTGELFF. The CDR3 DNA is TGCGCCAGCAGCCAAGGGGCTAGCGGGAGAGGTACCGGGGAGCTGTTTTTT.

This clone came up a few times. The chain has TRBV28 and TRBJ1-1; tentative D call: TRBD1 (6 bases). The germline gives CDR1 MDHEN, CDR2 SYDVKM. The germline V and J ends were trimmed by 1 base and 3 bases, with 12 bases remaining between them. This CDR3 has 15 residues. This CDR3 reads CASSLFGGLDTEAFF. The DNA for the CDR3 is TGTGCCAGCAGTTTATTCGGGGGGCTGGACACTGAAGCTTTCTTT. Filled out from reference TRBV28 and TRBJ1-1, the complete variable domain reads DVKVTQSSRYLVKRTGEKVFLECVQDMDHENMFWYRQDPGLGLRLIYFSYDVKMKEKGDIPEGYSVSREKKERFSLILESASTNQTSMYLCASSLFGGLDTEAFFGQGTRLTVV.

This clone was observed a single time. This sequence joins TRBV28 and TRBJ1-5; TRBD1 aligns across 9 bases. Trimming removed 6 bases from V and 5 bases from J; junction bases left unmatched: 5. This CDR3 comprises 14 residues. In germline, CDR1 is MDHEN, CDR2 SYDVKM. The CDR3 region has the DNA TGTGCCAGCAGCTCAGGGGACAGGGATCAGCCCCAGCATTTT. Protein product: CASSSGDRDQPQHF.

The CDR3: CSASPLYEQYF. Here the CDR3 DNA reads TGCAGTGCTAGCCCATTATACGAGCAGTACTTC. V is TRBV20-1 and J is TRBJ2-7, with D uncertain. The CDR3 length is 11 residues. Per germline, CDR1 DFQATT and CDR2 SNEGSKA (reference sequence). The V gene lost 3 bases and the J gene lost 4 bases, with 7 bases spanning the gap.

The V call is TRBV11-2, the J call TRBJ2-7; 7 bases match TRBD2. This CDR3 contains 14 residues. CDR1 is SGHAT and CDR2 is FQNNGV in the germline V gene. V shed 3 bases and J 3 bases; nucleotides not matched to a gene: 5. CDR3 bases: TGTGCCAGCAGCTTGGGGGAGGGCCTCTACGAGCAGTACTTC. Translating gives CASSLGEGLYEQYF.

The gene calls are TRBV29-1 and TRBJ2-5; possible D gene TRBD1, 6 bases. The length of the CDR3 is 13 residues. Germline CDR1 is SQVTM and CDR2 is ANQGSEA. V lost 5 bases and J lost 5, with 15 bases in between. For the CDR3, the DNA is TGCAGCGTTCACACAGGGTCCCGGGAGACCCAGTACTTC. Its translation is CSVHTGSRETQYF.

V usage is TRBV9 and J usage is TRBJ2-3; D might be TRBD2 (5 bases). This CDR3 has 14 residues. Germline V gene lookup returns CDR1 SGDLS and CDR2 YYNGEE. V lost 2 bases to trimming and J lost 2 bases, with 9 bases between them. CDR3 in amino acids: CASSVQRITDTQYF. DNA for the CDR3: TGTGCCAGCAGCGTCCAGCGGATCACAGATACGCAGTATTTT.

This clone was observed a few times. The chain has TRBV5-6 and TRBJ2-3; 7 nucleotides line up with TRBD1. V lost 0 bases, J lost 0 bases, and 4 bases stayed unmatched. The CDR3 length is 16 residues. Per the germline V gene, CDR1 is SGHDT and CDR2 is YYEEEE. CDR3 residues: CASSLDLRGSTDTQYF. The CDR3 region has the DNA TGTGCCAGCAGCTTGGACCTCAGGGGGAGCACAGATACGCAGTATTTT.

The chain is built from TRBV7-9 and TRBJ1-2, with 9 bases matching TRBD1. The ends lost 6 bases at V and 4 bases at J; junction bases unmatched: 12. Germline assignment: CDR1 SEHNR and CDR2 FQNEAQ (reference sequence). The CDR3 has 16 residues. The CDR3 reads CASSTPQQGAVYGYTF. As DNA, the CDR3 is TGTGCCAGCAGTACACCTCAACAGGGGGCGGTCTATGGCTACACCTTC.